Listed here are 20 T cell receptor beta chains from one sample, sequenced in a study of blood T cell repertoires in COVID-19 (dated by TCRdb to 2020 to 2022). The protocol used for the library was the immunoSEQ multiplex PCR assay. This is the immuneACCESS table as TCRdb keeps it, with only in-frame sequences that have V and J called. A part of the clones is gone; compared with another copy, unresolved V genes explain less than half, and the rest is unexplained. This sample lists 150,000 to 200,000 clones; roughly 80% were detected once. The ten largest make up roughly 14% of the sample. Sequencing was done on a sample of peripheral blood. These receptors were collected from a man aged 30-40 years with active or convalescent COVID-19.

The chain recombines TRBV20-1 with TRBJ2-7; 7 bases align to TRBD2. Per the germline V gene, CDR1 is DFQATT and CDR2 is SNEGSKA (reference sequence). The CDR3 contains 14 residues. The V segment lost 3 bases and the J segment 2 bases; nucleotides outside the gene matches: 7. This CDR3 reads CSASLLTSPYEQYF. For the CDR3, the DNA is TGCAGTGCTAGTTTACTGACTAGCCCCTACGAGCAGTACTTC.

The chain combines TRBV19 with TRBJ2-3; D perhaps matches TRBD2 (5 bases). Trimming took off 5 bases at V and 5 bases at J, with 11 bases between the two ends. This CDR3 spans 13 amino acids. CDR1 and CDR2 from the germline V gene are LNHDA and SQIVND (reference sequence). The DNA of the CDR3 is TGTGCCAGTAGTTCGCTAGCAAGAGATACGCAGTATTTT. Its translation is CASSSLARDTQYF.

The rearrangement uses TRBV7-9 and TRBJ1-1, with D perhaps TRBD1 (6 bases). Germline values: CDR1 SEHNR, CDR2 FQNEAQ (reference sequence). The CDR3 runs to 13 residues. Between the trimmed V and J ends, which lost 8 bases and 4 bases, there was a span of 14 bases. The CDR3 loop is CASCGQGITEAFF. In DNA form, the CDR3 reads TGTGCCAGCTGCGGGCAGGGGATCACTGAAGCTTTCTTT.

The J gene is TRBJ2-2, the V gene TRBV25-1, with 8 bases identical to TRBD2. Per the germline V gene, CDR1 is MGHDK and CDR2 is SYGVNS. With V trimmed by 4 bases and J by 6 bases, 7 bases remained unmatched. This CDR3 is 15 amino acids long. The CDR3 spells CASSVAGTRSGELFF. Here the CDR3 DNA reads TGTGCCAGCAGTGTAGCCGGGACTAGGTCCGGGGAGCTGTTTTTT.

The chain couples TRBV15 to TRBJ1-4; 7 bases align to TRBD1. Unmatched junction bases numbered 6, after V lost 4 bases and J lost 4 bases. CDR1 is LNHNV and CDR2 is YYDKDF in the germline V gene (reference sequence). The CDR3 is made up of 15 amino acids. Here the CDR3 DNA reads TGTGCCACCAGCATGCGGGACAGTATTAATGAAAAACTGTTTTTT. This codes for CATSMRDSINEKLFF. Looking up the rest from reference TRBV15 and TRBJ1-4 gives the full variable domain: DAMVIQNPRYQVTQFGKPVTLSCSQTLNHNVMYWYQQKSSQAPKLLFHYYDKDFNNEADTPDNFQSRRPNTSFCFLDIRSPGLGDTAMYLCATSMRDSINEKLFFGSGTQLSVL.

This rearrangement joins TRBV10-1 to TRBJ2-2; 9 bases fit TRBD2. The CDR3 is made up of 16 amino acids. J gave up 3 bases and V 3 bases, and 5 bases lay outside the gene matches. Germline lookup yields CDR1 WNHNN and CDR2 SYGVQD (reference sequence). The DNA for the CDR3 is TGCGCCAGCAGTGATGGTGCGGGAGGGTACACCGGGGAGCTGTTTTTT. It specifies CASSDGAGGYTGELFF.

CDR3 nucleotides: TGTGCCAGTAGTCCAGGGAATTCACCCCTCCACTTT. Protein: CASSPGNSPLHF. The chain joins TRBV19 to TRBJ1-6; possibly TRBD1 for D (5 bases). Germline CDR1 is LNHDA and CDR2 is SQIVND (reference sequence). CDR3 length: 12 residues. Trimming stripped 5 bases from V and 7 bases from J, with 6 bases between.

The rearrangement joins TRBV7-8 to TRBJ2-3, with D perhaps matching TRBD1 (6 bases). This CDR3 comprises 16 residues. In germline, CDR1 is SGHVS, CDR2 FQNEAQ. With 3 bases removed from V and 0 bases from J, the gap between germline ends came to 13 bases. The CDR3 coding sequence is TGTGCCAGCAGCTTTCCCAGGGGCCGGAGCACAGATACGCAGTATTTT. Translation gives CASSFPRGRSTDTQYF.

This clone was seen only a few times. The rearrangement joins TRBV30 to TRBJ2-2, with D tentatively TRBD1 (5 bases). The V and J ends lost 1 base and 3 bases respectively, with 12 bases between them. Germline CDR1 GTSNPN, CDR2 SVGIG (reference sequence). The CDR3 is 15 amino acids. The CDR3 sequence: CAWSGRTRDTGELFF. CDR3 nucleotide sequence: TGTGCCTGGAGTGGTCGGACAAGAGACACCGGGGAGCTGTTTTTT. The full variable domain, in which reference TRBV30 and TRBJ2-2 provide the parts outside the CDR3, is SQTIHQWPATLVQPVGSPLSLECTVEGTSNPNLYWYRQAAGRGLQLLFYSVGIGQISSEVPQNLSASRPQDRQFILSSKKLLLSDSGFYLCAWSGRTRDTGELFFGEGSRLTVL.

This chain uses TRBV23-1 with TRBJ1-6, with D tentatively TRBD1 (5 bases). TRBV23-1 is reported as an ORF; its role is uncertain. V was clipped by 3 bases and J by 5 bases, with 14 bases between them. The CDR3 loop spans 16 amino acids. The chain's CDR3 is CASSQSQARHNSPLHF. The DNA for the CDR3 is TGCGCCAGCAGTCAGTCACAGGCCCGTCATAATTCACCCCTCCACTTT.

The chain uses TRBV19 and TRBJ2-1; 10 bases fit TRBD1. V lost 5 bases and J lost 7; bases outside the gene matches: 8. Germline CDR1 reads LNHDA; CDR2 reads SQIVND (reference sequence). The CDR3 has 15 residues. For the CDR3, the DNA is TGTGCCAGTAGTGAGAGACAGGGGGCGGAAAATGAGCAGTTCTTC. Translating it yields CASSERQGAENEQFF.

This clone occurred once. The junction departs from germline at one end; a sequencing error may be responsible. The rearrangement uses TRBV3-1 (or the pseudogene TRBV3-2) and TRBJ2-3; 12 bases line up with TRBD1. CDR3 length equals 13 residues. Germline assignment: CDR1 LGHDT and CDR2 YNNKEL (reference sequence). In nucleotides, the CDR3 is TGTGCCAGCAGCCATAACCCGGGACAGGGGGCGCGTTTT. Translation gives CASSHNPGQGARF.

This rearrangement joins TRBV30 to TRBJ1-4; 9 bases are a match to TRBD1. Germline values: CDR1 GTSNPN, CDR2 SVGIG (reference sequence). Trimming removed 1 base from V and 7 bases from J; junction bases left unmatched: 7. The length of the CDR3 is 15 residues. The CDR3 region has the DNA TGTGCCTGGAGTGACAGGGGGCACGGGAGTGAAAAACTGTTTTTT. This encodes CAWSDRGHGSEKLFF.

CDR3 coding DNA: TGCGCCAGCAGCCAAGGACAGGGGTCTAGCACAGATACGCAGTATTTT. Translating it yields CASSQGQGSSTDTQYF. The chain uses TRBV4-1 and TRBJ2-3, with 8 bases lining up with TRBD1. Germline V gene lookup returns CDR1 MGHRA and CDR2 YSYEKL. The CDR3 runs to 16 residues. Losses at the gene ends were 1 base for V and 0 bases for J; bases not matched to a gene: 3.

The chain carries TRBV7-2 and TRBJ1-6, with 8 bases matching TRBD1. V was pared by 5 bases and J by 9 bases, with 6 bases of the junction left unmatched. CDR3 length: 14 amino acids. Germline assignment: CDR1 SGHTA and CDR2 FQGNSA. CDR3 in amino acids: CASSEGTGRSPLHF. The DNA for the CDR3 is TGTGCCAGCAGCGAGGGGACAGGTCGTTCACCCCTCCACTTT.

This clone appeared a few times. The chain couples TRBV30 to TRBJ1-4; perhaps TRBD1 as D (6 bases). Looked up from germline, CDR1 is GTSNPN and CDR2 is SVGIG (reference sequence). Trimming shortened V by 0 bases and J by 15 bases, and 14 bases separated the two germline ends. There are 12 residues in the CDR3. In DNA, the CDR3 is TGTGCCTGGAGTGTACCAGGGGCCCAAATGTTTTTT. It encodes CAWSVPGAQMFF. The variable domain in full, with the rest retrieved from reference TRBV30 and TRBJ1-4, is SQTIHQWPATLVQPVGSPLSLECTVEGTSNPNLYWYRQAAGRGLQLLFYSVGIGQISSEVPQNLSASRPQDRQFILSSKKLLLSDSGFYLCAWSVPGAQMFFGSGTQLSVL.

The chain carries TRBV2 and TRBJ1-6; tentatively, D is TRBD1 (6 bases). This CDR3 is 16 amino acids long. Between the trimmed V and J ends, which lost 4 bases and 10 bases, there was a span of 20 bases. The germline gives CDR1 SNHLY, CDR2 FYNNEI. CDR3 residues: CASSVNRQGRESPLHF. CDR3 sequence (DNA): TGTGCCAGCAGTGTTAATCGGCAGGGGCGTGAATCACCCCTCCACTTT. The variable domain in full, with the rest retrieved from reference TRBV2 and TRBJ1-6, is EPEVTQTPSHQVTQMGQEVILRCVPISNHLYFYWYRQILGQKVEFLVSFYNNEISEKSEIFDDQFSVERPDGSNFTLKIRSTKLEDSAMYFCASSVNRQGRESPLHFGNGTRLTVT.

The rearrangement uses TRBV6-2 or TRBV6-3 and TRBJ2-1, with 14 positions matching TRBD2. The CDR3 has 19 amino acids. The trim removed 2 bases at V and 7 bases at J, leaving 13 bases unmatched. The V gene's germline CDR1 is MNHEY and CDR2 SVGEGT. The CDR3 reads CASSYPRGLAGGAENEQFF. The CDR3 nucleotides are TGTGCCAGCAGTTACCCCCGCGGACTAGCGGGAGGAGCGGAAAATGAGCAGTTCTTC.

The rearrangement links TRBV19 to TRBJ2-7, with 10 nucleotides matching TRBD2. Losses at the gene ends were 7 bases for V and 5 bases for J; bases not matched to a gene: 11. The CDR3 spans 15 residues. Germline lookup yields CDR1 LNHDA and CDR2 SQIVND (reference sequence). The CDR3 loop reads CASTGASGSLDEQYF. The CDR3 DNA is TGTGCCAGTACCGGGGCTAGCGGGAGTCTGGACGAGCAGTACTTC. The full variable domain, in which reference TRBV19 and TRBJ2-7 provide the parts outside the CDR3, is DGGITQSPKYLFRKEGQNVTLSCEQNLNHDAMYWYRQDPGQGLRLIYYSQIVNDFQKGDIAEGYSVSREKKESFPLTVTSAQKNPTAFYLCASTGASGSLDEQYFGPGTRLTVT.

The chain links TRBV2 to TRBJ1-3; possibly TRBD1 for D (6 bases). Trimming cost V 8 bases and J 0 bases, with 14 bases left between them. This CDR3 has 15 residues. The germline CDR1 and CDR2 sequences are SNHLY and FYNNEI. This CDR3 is CASRGAGASGNTIYF. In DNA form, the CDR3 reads TGTGCCAGCCGAGGGGCGGGGGCCTCTGGAAACACCATATATTTT.